The present T cell receptor (beta chain) was sequenced within a study of blood T cell repertoires in COVID-19. In the study overall: Whether acute or convalescent, the COVID-19 samples came from the United States, Italy and Spain. T cells, B-cell-depleted T cells, or PBMCs provided the cDNA or gDNA that served as material.

Authors' analysis steps: Using reference gene primer amplification, nucleated cell counts were estimated. TCRdb's table, derived via immunoSEQ multiplex PCR, lists solely in-frame clones and lacks some. For V, J and clone size, that table is used; D and trimming come from the DNA. This repertoire shows approximately 250,000 clones, about 83% found once; its top ten account for more than 1.5%. The V and J ends lost 8 bases and 2 bases, in that order; junction bases with no gene match: 6. The CDR3 runs to 13 residues. Germline V gene sequence: CDR1 MNHEY, CDR2 SVGAGI. The TCR sequence derives from a woman in her thirties or forties who had recovered from COVID-19. This chain joins TRBV6-5 and TRBJ2-7; 7 bases are a match to TRBD2. Sequenced: peripheral blood. In DNA form, the CDR3 reads TGTGCCAGCGGGGAACTAGCGCCCTACGAGCAGTACTTC. Translation gives CASGELAPYEQYF.